The 13 T cell receptor beta chains reported below all come from one sample, sequenced in a study of T cell responses to AZD1222 COVID-19 vaccine. Clones were sequenced by immunoSEQ multiplex PCR, and TCRdb holds only the in-frame ones, with some missing. Of roughly 150,000 clones in the sample, 80% to 90% are singletons; the top ten hold roughly 2%. The specimen comprised peripheral blood, sampled on day 0 of AZD1222 vaccination. The receptors stem from an adult in good health.

The chain links TRBV24-1 to TRBJ1-5; D remains unclear. The CDR3 totals 16 residues. Germline CDR1 is KGHDR and CDR2 is SFDVKD. Deletions cut 3 bases from V and 2 bases from J, with 13 bases between. In nucleotides, the CDR3 is TGTGCCACCAGTGATGGAGGGAAGGGTCGCAATCAGCCCCAGCATTTT. The encoded protein is CATSDGGKGRNQPQHF.

This chain links TRBV2 with TRBJ1-2, with 7 nucleotides matching TRBD1. The ends lost 6 bases at V and 6 bases at J; junction bases unmatched: 10. The germline V gene encodes CDR1 SNHLY and CDR2 FYNNEI. This CDR3 has 14 amino acids. CDR3 DNA: TGTGCCAGCAGAATAAATGGACAGGCGGATGGCTACACCTTC. Protein product: CASRINGQADGYTF.

The chain couples TRBV9 to TRBJ1-4, with TRBD1 identical over 12 bases. V shed 4 bases, J shed 10 bases, and the junction held 8 bases outside the gene matches. Germline-derived CDR1 and CDR2 are SGDLS and YYNGEE. CDR3 length equals 15 residues. CDR3 bases: TGTGCCAGCAGCCCACTAGGGACAGGGGGCGGAAAACTGTTTTTT. Translating it yields CASSPLGTGGGKLFF.

The J gene is TRBJ1-3, the V gene TRBV7-2, with a weak D call TRBD1 (5 bases). This CDR3 is built from 15 residues. The germline gives CDR1 SGHTA, CDR2 FQGNSA. Trimming pared 5 bases from V and 4 bases from J, leaving 15 bases between. The CDR3 region has the DNA TGTGCCAGCAGCCCAGACAGTTACGAAGGAAACACCATATATTTT. This translates into CASSPDSYEGNTIYF.

The CDR3 DNA reads as TGCGCCAGCGCGGGGACAGGATTGAACACTGAAGCTTTCTTT. Protein sequence: CASAGTGLNTEAFF. This sequence joins TRBV5-1 and TRBJ1-1, with 8 bases matching TRBD1. Trimming removed 7 bases from V and 0 bases from J; junction bases left unmatched: 5. The CDR3 runs 14 residues. Germline V gene data show CDR1 as SGHRS and CDR2 as YFSETQ.

The chain recombines TRBV7-9 with TRBJ1-2; no firm D call. The germline V and J ends were trimmed by 1 base and 7 bases, with 10 bases remaining between them. Germline loops: CDR1 SEHNR, CDR2 FQNEAQ (reference sequence). The CDR3 extends over 13 amino acids. The CDR3 DNA follows: TGTGCCAGCAGCTTAGGGACCCATAGTGGCTACACCTTC. As protein: CASSLGTHSGYTF.

CDR3 amino acids: CASSAQQFSSGNTIYF. For the CDR3, the DNA is TGTGCCAGCAGCGCCCAACAGTTCTCCTCTGGAAACACCATATATTTT. The V call is TRBV9, the J call TRBJ1-3; D ambiguous. This CDR3 is 16 amino acids long. V dropped 3 bases and J dropped 0 bases, with 13 bases sitting between them. Germline CDR1 is SGDLS and CDR2 is YYNGEE.

This clone is medium-sized by share. The rearrangement links TRBV7-6 to TRBJ2-7, with D possibly called TRBD1 or TRBD2 (5 bases each). The CDR3 is made up of 19 amino acids. Germline CDR1 reads SGHVS; CDR2 reads FNYEAQ. Trimming stripped 1 base from V and 2 bases from J, with 24 bases between. The CDR3 region is CASSLGGSNSVGPTYEQYF. CDR3 DNA: TGTGCCAGCAGCTTAGGAGGGTCGAATTCGGTGGGACCCACCTACGAGCAGTACTTC.

The chain uses TRBV3-1 (or the pseudogene TRBV3-2) and TRBJ1-3; the match to TRBD1 covers 7 bases. J gave up 4 bases and V 3 bases, and 15 bases lay outside the gene matches. Germline V gene lookup returns CDR1 LGHDT and CDR2 YNNKEL (reference sequence). CDR3 size: 18 residues. The CDR3 nucleotides are TGTGCCAGCAGCCACCGTAGACAGGGCGTTTTATCCGGAAACACCATATATTTT. As protein: CASSHRRQGVLSGNTIYF.

The rearrangement joins TRBV5-1 to TRBJ1-3; the D is unclear. The V gene lost 4 bases and the J gene lost 1 base, with 15 bases spanning the gap. The CDR3 spans 16 residues. Germline assignment: CDR1 SGHRS and CDR2 YFSETQ. CDR3 coding DNA: TGCGCCAGCAGCGACGGCCGGGCCGGTTCTGGAAACACCATATATTTT. It specifies CASSDGRAGSGNTIYF.

This chain links TRBV13 with TRBJ2-1, with a weak D call TRBD2 (7 bases). V shed 5 bases and J shed 3 bases, with 14 bases lying between them. This CDR3 has 15 amino acids. The germline V gene encodes CDR1 PRHDT and CDR2 FYEKMQ (reference sequence). CDR3 DNA sequence: TGTGCCAGCAGCCTGAGCGGGGACAACTACAATGAGCAGTTCTTC. This gives the protein CASSLSGDNYNEQFF.

The V and J genes are TRBV19 and TRBJ1-6, with D possibly TRBD1 on 6 matching bases. There are 15 residues in the CDR3. The V end lost 8 bases, the J end lost 7 bases, and 18 bases lay between the germline ends. The germline V gene encodes CDR1 LNHDA and CDR2 SQIVND (reference sequence). This CDR3 reads CASARKRGHNSPLHF. Here the CDR3 DNA reads TGTGCCAGTGCCCGAAAACGGGGACACAATTCACCCCTCCACTTT.

In this sample, this clone turned up a few times. This rearrangement joins TRBV7-2 to TRBJ1-5; D gene ambiguous. Trimming left V 6 bases short and J 0 bases short, with 12 bases between. CDR3 size: 15 residues. Germline V gives CDR1 SGHTA, CDR2 FQGNSA. The CDR3 spells CASRPGVNSNQPQHF. DNA of the CDR3: TGTGCCAGCAGGCCCGGGGTGAATAGCAATCAGCCCCAGCATTTT.